These 27 T cell receptor beta chains share one sample of origin, sequenced in a study of T cell changes during pregnancy in multiple sclerosis. The repertoire was sequenced with immunoSEQ multiplex PCR; TCRdb's copy has only in-frame clones and lacks some. The data show 80,000 to 100,000 clones, roughly nine tenths seen once. The input for sequencing was peripheral blood, taken after pregnancy. These receptors were collected from a female donor in good health, enrolled as a control in a pregnancy study.

The chain has TRBV5-6 and TRBJ1-2; a weak D match, TRBD1 (5 bases). Germline V lookup: CDR1 SGHDT, CDR2 YYEEEE. The V end was cut by 5 bases, the J end by 3 bases, with 14 bases between. This CDR3 region has 14 residues. This CDR3 reads CASRRVSGDYGYTF. CDR3 DNA sequence: TGTGCCAGCAGGCGGGTGTCGGGGGACTATGGCTACACCTTC.

This clone was counted between two and nine times. The rearrangement links TRBV5-1 to TRBJ1-6; the match to TRBD1 covers 9 bases. V lost 1 base and J lost 10; bases outside the gene matches: 9. The CDR3 loop spans 16 amino acids. Germline V gene sequence: CDR1 SGHRS, CDR2 YFSETQ. This CDR3 is CASSLYGTGRGSPLHF. The CDR3 coding sequence is TGCGCCAGCAGCTTGTATGGGACAGGGCGAGGGTCACCCCTCCACTTT.

The chain employs TRBV29-1 and TRBJ2-2; 7 nucleotides line up with TRBD1. This CDR3 has 13 amino acids. Germline V gives CDR1 SQVTM, CDR2 ANQGSEA. J gave up 4 bases and V 5 bases, and 4 bases lay outside the gene matches. Here the CDR3 DNA reads TGCAGCGTTTCGACAGGGTTCACCGGGGAGCTGTTTTTT. It codes for CSVSTGFTGELFF.

The chain has TRBV6-5 and TRBJ1-5; TRBD1 might be the D (5 bases). This CDR3 region has 14 residues. Trimming shortened V by 6 bases and J by 3 bases, and 12 bases separated the two germline ends. CDR1 is MNHEY, CDR2 SVGAGI, per germline. The CDR3 loop reads CASRPTGTNQPQHF. In nucleotides, the CDR3 is TGTGCCAGCAGGCCTACAGGAACCAATCAGCCCCAGCATTTT.

This chain connects TRBV5-6 to TRBJ2-2; D ambiguous. V gave up 4 bases and J gave up 3 bases, with 4 bases separating them. Germline V gene sequence: CDR1 SGHDT, CDR2 YYEEEE. This CDR3 is built from 12 residues. The CDR3: CASSLHTGELFF. The DNA of the CDR3 is TGTGCCAGCAGCCTTCACACCGGGGAGCTGTTTTTT.

V usage is TRBV5-1 and J usage is TRBJ2-7; D possibly corresponds to TRBD1 (6 bases). Trimming cost V 3 bases and J 2 bases, with 15 bases left between them. Germline V CDR1 and CDR2: SGHRS, YFSETQ. The CDR3 runs to 15 residues. The CDR3 spells CASSWGPQGPYEQYF. CDR3 nucleotides: TGCGCCAGCAGCTGGGGGCCCCAGGGTCCCTACGAGCAGTACTTC.

V usage is TRBV4-3 and J usage is TRBJ1-2, with 7 nucleotides matching TRBD1. CDR3 length: 15 amino acids. CDR1 and CDR2 (germline): LGHNA, YSLEER. Trimming took 3 bases from V and 4 from J; bases not matched to a gene: 8. The chain's CDR3 is CASSQILGDSYGYTF. The CDR3, as DNA: TGCGCCAGCAGCCAGATACTTGGGGACAGCTATGGCTACACCTTC.

There are a few counts of this clone. The J gene is TRBJ1-1, the V gene TRBV5-1; 7 positions agree with TRBD1. V lost 4 bases to trimming and J lost 1 base; unmatched junction nucleotides: 7. The CDR3 is 15 residues long. Germline values: CDR1 SGHRS, CDR2 YFSETQ. CDR3 amino acids: CASSPGQVGNTEAFF. CDR3 in DNA: TGCGCCAGCAGCCCCGGACAGGTGGGGAACACTGAAGCTTTCTTT.

V is TRBV19 and J is TRBJ2-6, with D possibly TRBD1 on 5 matching bases. The CDR3 is made up of 14 amino acids. V gave up 6 bases and J gave up 1 base, with 7 bases separating them. CDR1 and CDR2 from the germline V gene are LNHDA and SQIVND (reference sequence). The CDR3 reads CASRGRSGANVLTF. DNA for the CDR3: TGTGCCAGTAGGGGGCGTTCTGGGGCCAACGTCCTGACTTTC.

The chain combines TRBV27 with TRBJ1-5; 7 bases line up with TRBD1. Trimming took 5 bases from V and 3 from J; bases not matched to a gene: 4. The CDR3 consists of 14 residues. Germline V CDR1 and CDR2: MNHEY, SMNVEV (reference sequence). The DNA for the CDR3 is TGTGCCAGCAGTCCGACAGGGTCCAATCAGCCCCAGCATTTT. Its translation: CASSPTGSNQPQHF.

The V and J genes are TRBV7-2 and TRBJ1-4, with D unresolved. Germline lookup yields CDR1 SGHTA and CDR2 FQGNSA. There are 17 residues in the CDR3. V was trimmed by 3 bases and J by 0 bases, leaving 14 bases between them. CDR3 residues: CASSFSGGSTTNEKLFF. In nucleotides, the CDR3 is TGTGCCAGCAGCTTTTCTGGAGGATCCACAACTAATGAAAAACTGTTTTTT.

The chain combines TRBV12-5 with TRBJ1-2; 8 positions agree with TRBD1. The V gene's germline CDR1 is LGHNT and CDR2 FRNRAP. J lost 1 base, V lost 4 bases, and 8 bases had no gene match. This CDR3 is built from 16 residues. CDR3 sequence reads: CASGSGQGRGNYGYTF. The CDR3 DNA reads TGTGCTAGTGGTTCTGGACAGGGAAGGGGTAACTATGGCTACACCTTC. The full variable domain, completed using reference TRBV12-5 and TRBJ1-2, is DARVTQTPRHKVTEMGQEVTMRCQPILGHNTVFWYRQTMMQGLELLAYFRNRAPLDDSGMPKDRFSAEMPDATLATLKIQPSEPRDSAVYFCASGSGQGRGNYGYTFGSGTRLTVV.

V is TRBV6-5 and J is TRBJ1-1, with D possibly matching TRBD1 (5 bases). CDR3 size: 16 residues. Per the germline V gene, CDR1 is MNHEY and CDR2 is SVGAGI. Trimming took off 3 bases at V and 0 bases at J, with 14 bases between the two ends. The CDR3 reads CASSYSLGVMNTEAFF. The CDR3 DNA sequence: TGTGCCAGCAGTTATTCCTTAGGGGTCATGAACACTGAAGCTTTCTTT.

The J gene is TRBJ2-5, the V gene TRBV5-4; 12 bases fit TRBD2. CDR1 is SGHNT, CDR2 YYREEE, per germline (reference sequence). The CDR3 has 15 amino acids. The V and J ends lost 2 bases and 5 bases, in that order; junction bases with no gene match: 4. The CDR3 bases are TGTGCCAGCAGCTTCCGGACTAGCGGGGCGGAGACCCAGTACTTC. This translates into CASSFRTSGAETQYF.

The chain has TRBV7-2 and TRBJ1-5, with no clear D. This CDR3 is built from 15 residues. V lost 3 bases and J 1 base, leaving 10 bases between the germline ends. Germline CDR1 SGHTA, CDR2 FQGNSA. The CDR3 DNA sequence: TGTGCCAGCAGCTTCACATCAGGAAGCAATCAGCCCCAGCATTTT. Protein product: CASSFTSGSNQPQHF.

This clone was seen only a few times. The chain has TRBV7-9 and TRBJ2-1; maybe TRBD2 (5 bases). CDR1 and CDR2 from the germline V gene are SEHNR and FQNEAQ (reference sequence). The CDR3 runs 13 residues. The V end was cut by 5 bases, the J end by 6 bases, with 11 bases between. For the CDR3, the DNA is TGTGCCAGCAGCCAGGCGGGTGTCAATGAGCAGTTCTTC. Residues: CASSQAGVNEQFF.

V gene TRBV5-5 combines with J gene TRBJ1-5; a weak D match, TRBD1 (5 bases). CDR1 and CDR2 from the germline V gene are SGHKS and YYEKEE (reference sequence). Between the trimmed V and J ends, which lost 7 bases and 2 bases, there was a span of 10 bases. The CDR3 has 13 amino acids. The CDR3 sequence is CASAGGGNQPQHF. The DNA for the CDR3 is TGTGCCAGCGCGGGGGGGGGCAATCAGCCCCAGCATTTT.

This clone was seen once. The rearrangement joins TRBV6-1 to TRBJ1-5; possibly TRBD1 for D (5 bases). The CDR3 has 15 residues. Trimming removed 7 bases from V and 1 base from J, with 14 bases in between. Germline V gene lookup returns CDR1 MNHNS and CDR2 SASEGT. This CDR3 is CASIRGVLSNQPQHF. Here the CDR3 DNA reads TGTGCCAGCATCCGGGGGGTCCTGAGCAATCAGCCCCAGCATTTT.

The V call is TRBV18, the J call TRBJ1-5; D gene unclear. Germline values: CDR1 KGHSH, CDR2 LQKENI. This CDR3 comprises 14 residues. Trimming cost V 2 bases and J 6 bases, with 11 bases left between them. CDR3: CASSPALAGQPQHF. CDR3 coding DNA: TGTGCCAGCTCACCAGCGCTTGCAGGTCAGCCCCAGCATTTT.

The chain couples TRBV11-2 to TRBJ2-1, with 8 bases that match TRBD1. The germline CDR1 and CDR2 sequences are SGHAT and FQNNGV. This CDR3 contains 17 residues. Germline trimming cut 4 bases from V and 3 bases from J; bases unmatched to any gene: 11. The CDR3 DNA sequence: TGTGCCAGCAGCTCACCCTCCGGGACAGGTATCTACAATGAGCAGTTCTTC. It specifies CASSSPSGTGIYNEQFF. Combining the CDR3 with reference TRBV11-2 and TRBJ2-1 gives the whole variable domain EAGVAQSPRYKIIEKRQSVAFWCNPISGHATLYWYQQILGQGPKLLIQFQNNGVVDDSQLPKDRFSAERLKGVDSTLKIQPAKLEDSAVYLCASSSPSGTGIYNEQFFGPGTRLTVL.

This clone was detected only once. The V call is TRBV7-2, the J call TRBJ2-2; TRBD1 matches 9 bases. The germline V gene encodes CDR1 SGHTA and CDR2 FQGNSA. J was trimmed by 8 bases and V by 1 base; bases with no gene match: 8. The CDR3 has 16 residues. CDR3 nucleotides: TGTGCCAGCAGCTTAGGTCTGGGACAGGGCGGGGGGGAGCTGTTTTTT. Its translation is CASSLGLGQGGGELFF. The full variable domain, its missing parts supplied by reference TRBV7-2 and TRBJ2-2, is GAGVSQSPSNKVTEKGKDVELRCDPISGHTALYWYRQSLGQGLEFLIYFQGNSAPDKSGLPSDRFSAERTGGSVSTLTIQRTQQEDSAVYLCASSLGLGQGGGELFFGEGSRLTVL.

The V gene is TRBV7-2, the J gene TRBJ2-5; the match to TRBD2 covers 11 bases. This CDR3 is 16 amino acids long. The germline CDR1 and CDR2 sequences are SGHTA and FQGNSA. J was trimmed by 5 bases and V by 4 bases; bases with no gene match: 9. CDR3 sequence (DNA): TGTGCCAGCAGCTCGACTAGCGGGGTTGTTTCGGAGACCCAGTACTTC. As protein: CASSSTSGVVSETQYF.

The V and J genes are TRBV2 and TRBJ1-1, with D unresolved. V shed 6 bases and J shed 5 bases, with 13 bases lying between them. Germline V gives CDR1 SNHLY, CDR2 FYNNEI. The CDR3 has 13 amino acids. CDR3 coding DNA: TGTGCCAGCAGCCTGGGAGGGTTGACTGAAGCTTTCTTT. Translated, it gives CASSLGGLTEAFF.

This clone was detected only a few times. The chain has TRBV30 and TRBJ1-1; D perhaps matches TRBD1 (6 bases). Looked up from germline, CDR1 is GTSNPN and CDR2 is SVGIG (reference sequence). V was trimmed by 3 bases and J by 4 bases, leaving 12 bases between them. This CDR3 region has 13 residues. CDR3 region: CAWSGGDITEAFF. The CDR3 nucleotides are TGTGCCTGGAGCGGGGGGGACATCACTGAAGCTTTCTTT.

CDR3 coding DNA: TGCGCCAGCAGCCAAGCTTTTAGTAATACGCAGTATTTT. The encoded protein is CASSQAFSNTQYF. This chain uses TRBV4-1 with TRBJ2-3; D ambiguous. With 1 base removed from V and 7 bases from J, the gap between germline ends came to 9 bases. The CDR3 is 13 residues long. From germline, CDR1 is MGHRA and CDR2 YSYEKL.

The genes are TRBV4-1 and TRBJ1-5; D is undetermined. From germline, CDR1 is MGHRA and CDR2 YSYEKL. V was trimmed by 1 base and J by 5 bases, leaving 6 bases between them. The CDR3 has 13 amino acids. CDR3 in amino acids: CASSQARDQPQHF. The CDR3 DNA follows: TGCGCCAGCAGCCAAGCGAGAGATCAGCCCCAGCATTTT.

This clone was seen once. The germline gene is not matched at one end of the junction; a read error may be the cause. The rearrangement joins TRBV4-1 to TRBJ1-4, with 9 positions matching TRBD1. The CDR3 contains 15 residues. Germline V gene sequence: CDR1 MGHRA, CDR2 YSYEKL. Here the CDR3 reads CASSQGDRDNENLFF. CDR3 DNA sequence: TGCGCCAGCAGCCAAGGGGACAGGGATAATGAAAATCTGTTTTTT.